This T cell receptor beta chain was captured by sequencing in a study of blood T cells in healthy people across ages. Study-level background: About one barcoded TCR beta cDNA was captured per two T cells. General study results and limits: The authors considered diversity estimates from one million T cells to be underestimates.

Then a second PCR, running roughly 7 to 11 cycles, was carried out with a sample-barcoded 5' primer and a J-beta primer mix. The template-switch adaptor, which had 12 random nucleotides, put a tag on each cDNA molecule. TCRdb ran MiXCR on the 5' RACE reads and lists one entry per CDR3 protein. In the table there are 500,000 to 600,000 distinct CDR3 sequences, 25% to 30% of which are singletons. This clonotype was seen a few times. What it binds is not known. No fewer than 5.5 micrograms of total RNA were isolated from every sample. From germline, CDR1 is SEHNR and CDR2 FQNEAQ (reference sequence). V was clipped by 4 bases and J by 2 bases; unmatched bases: 4. The CDR3 length is 15 residues.

This chain joins TRBV7-9 and TRBJ2-3; 9 nucleotides align to TRBD1. Material: blood. The receptor's source is a woman in her seventies in good health. The CDR3 spells CASSYRGLFTDTQYF. CDR3 nucleotides: TGTGCCAGCAGCTACAGGGGGCTCTTCACAGATACGCAGTATTTT.